This paragraph covers one T cell receptor (beta chain) sequence. The record originates from a study of blood T cell repertoires in COVID-19. As for the study in general: Material from acute and convalescent COVID-19 was sourced from the United States, Italy and Spain.

The recovered donors of Cohort 3 showed two negative PCRs, clearance, or symptom resolution. Clones were sequenced by immunoSEQ multiplex PCR, and TCRdb holds only the in-frame ones, with some missing. The sample has 250,000 to 300,000 clones, around 90% seen once. Unmatched junction bases numbered 3, after V lost 4 bases and J lost 3 bases. This CDR3 has 13 residues. Germline-derived CDR1 and CDR2 are SGHKS and YYEKEE (reference sequence). Sequencing was done on a sample of PBMCs or T cells enriched from blood (not recorded which). The clonotype originates from a woman in her 30s who had recovered from COVID-19. This chain links TRBV5-5 with TRBJ1-2; 7 nucleotides agree with TRBD1. The CDR3 reads CASSLGGDYGYTF. The CDR3 DNA sequence: TGTGCCAGCAGCCTAGGGGGCGACTATGGCTACACCTTC.